Detailed here is one T cell receptor beta chain. The antigen remains unidentified. Vbeta (60) and Jbeta (13) primers were used in the PCR. In the authors' methods: A later analysis counted 65 million to 95 million unique TCR beta chains, some 11 million shared. Sequenced by immunoSEQ multiplex PCR; TCRdb stores in-frame clones only, minus some. The DNA gave D and trimming, while V, J and clone size come from that table. Among around 170,000 clones listed, roughly 80% were seen once. This sample is drawn from a study of cytomegalovirus exposure and HLA in healthy donors. Trimming cost V 6 bases and J 2 bases; bases outside gene matches: 11. The germline V gene has CDR1 SNHLY and CDR2 FYNNEI. The CDR3 sequence is 17 residues long. Findings and limits, study-wide: Beyond CMV serostatus, there was no information to go on about immune exposure. Likely technical artifact: a cluster of highly shared sequence variants. A later analysis appeared to link common viral pathogens to several of the most significant clusters.

The specimen was PBMCs. This TCR came from a man aged 60 to 69 in good health and CMV-seronegative. The V gene is TRBV2, the J gene TRBJ2-5; TRBD2 agrees at 11 bases. The CDR3, as DNA: TGTGCCAGCAGAAGGCAGAGACTAGCGGGGACTCAAGAGACCCAGTACTTC. Protein product: CASRRQRLAGTQETQYF.